Listed below are T cell receptor beta chains from one sample, sequenced in a study of blood T cell repertoires in COVID-19. Sequencing was performed with immunoSEQ multiplex PCR; in TCRdb, only in-frame clones are kept and a portion is missing. The data show about 65,000 clones, with roughly nine tenths seen just once and about 1.3% held by the top ten. The sample comprised peripheral blood. These receptors all come from a man in his sixties with acute or convalescent COVID-19. CDR3s include the opening cysteine and the closing phenylalanine or tryptophan. A D gene is named only where the DNA matches it firmly. Size tells how often a clone was seen (once, few, many) or the class of an expanded clone, and some rows leave it out.

>TRBV18|TRBD1|TRBJ1-6|NA
TGTGCCAGCTCATTTCAGGGGGCGGATGATTCACCCCTCCACTTT
CASSFQGADDSPLHF
>TRBV30|TRBD1|TRBJ2-6|NA
TGTGCCTGGAGCCGGGACAGGGGATTCCCCTCTGGGGCCAACGTCCTGACTTTC
CAWSRDRGFPSGANVLTF
>TRBV7-9|TRBD1|TRBJ2-3|NA
TGTGCCACCCCGAGGGGGCGCGGTTTTGGAGATACGCAGTATTTT
CATPRGRGFGDTQYF
>TRBV5-1|NA|TRBJ1-2|NA
TGCGCCAGCAGCTTGAGCGCGGCAAATGGCTACACCTTC
CASSLSAANGYTF
>TRBV5-4|NA|TRBJ1-2|NA
TGTGCCAGCAGCTCTAACAGGAACAACGAGGGCTACACCTTC
CASSSNRNNEGYTF
>TRBV11-2|TRBD1|TRBJ2-7|NA
TGTGCCAGCAGCTGGGACAGTGGGGAGACCTACGAGCAGTACTTC
CASSWDSGETYEQYF
>TRBV7-8|NA|TRBJ2-2|NA
TGTGCCAGCAACGGCGGACAGTCCACCGGGGAGCTGTTTTTT
CASNGGQSTGELFF
>TRBV5-6|NA|TRBJ2-2|NA
TGTGCCAGCAGCACAGGGCTATTGGGGCGCGGGGAGCTGTTTTTT
CASSTGLLGRGELFF
>TRBV7-3|TRBD1|TRBJ1-5|NA
TGTGCCAGCAGCTTAACAATTGGGACAGGGGGAGGCAATCAGCCCCAGCATTTT
CASSLTIGTGGGNQPQHF
>TRBV9|TRBD2|TRBJ2-1|NA
TGTGCCAGCAGCGTTGAGCCGCGGGTAGCGGGGACTGCGGATGAGCAGTTCTTC
CASSVEPRVAGTADEQFF
>TRBV20-1|TRBD1|TRBJ2-7|NA
TGCAGTGCTAGTGGGGGACAGAGCCTTCTAGGGGAGTACTTC
CSASGGQSLLGEYF
>TRBV5-1|NA|TRBJ1-6|NA
TGCGCCAGCAGCGCCGGTCCAGCCGGCGGGAGTAGACCCCTCCACTTT
CASSAGPAGGSRPLHF
>TRBV19|NA|TRBJ1-5|NA
TGTGCCAGTAGTAAGGGGTGGGAAGGACAGCCCCAGCATTTT
CASSKGWEGQPQHF
>TRBV6-2/TRBV6-3|NA|TRBJ2-7|NA
TGTGCCAGCAGTGCGCTCTACGAGCAGTACTTC
CASSALYEQYF
>TRBV10-3|NA|TRBJ2-5|NA
TGTGCCATCAGTGAGTCGCTGTCGACAGGCCAAGAGACCCAGTACTTC
CAISESLSTGQETQYF
>TRBV19|TRBD2|TRBJ2-3|NA
TGTGCCAGTAGTATTGGACTAGAAACAGATACGCAGTATTTT
CASSIGLETDTQYF
>TRBV6-5|NA|TRBJ2-5|NA
TGTGCCAGCATCCTCCCGGGGGGCAGGGAGACCCAGTACTTC
CASILPGGRETQYF
>TRBV6-4|NA|TRBJ2-1|NA
TGTGCCAGTTCCAAGGAGGGCTACAATGAGCAGTTCTTC
CASSKEGYNEQFF
>TRBV2|NA|TRBJ1-4|NA
TGTGCCAGCAGTGCCCGATCAAACCGACAGTATAATGAAAAACTGTTTTTT
CASSARSNRQYNEKLFF
>TRBV25-1|NA|TRBJ2-7|NA
TGTGCCAGCAGTGAATTGCTTAGCGCTTACGAGCAGTACTTC
CASSELLSAYEQYF
>TRBV6-6|NA|TRBJ2-7|NA
TGTGCCAGCAGCTGGACACGGGAGGAGCAGTACTTC
CASSWTREEQYF
>TRBV5-1|NA|TRBJ2-3|NA
TGCGCCAGCAGCGCGATGTCCACAGATACGCAGTATTTT
CASSAMSTDTQYF
>TRBV3-1/TRBV3-2|NA|TRBJ1-4|NA
TGTGCCAGCAGCCGCGGTGGACTCTCGAATGAAAAACTGTTTTTT
CASSRGGLSNEKLFF
>TRBV2|NA|TRBJ2-7|NA
TGTGCCAGCAGTTTCGCGACGGAGAACCTCTACGAGCAGTACTTC
CASSFATENLYEQYF
>TRBV19|TRBD1|TRBJ1-4|NA
TGTGCCAGTAGCTCCGACAGGGTTGCAACTAATGAAAAACTGTTTTTT
CASSSDRVATNEKLFF
>TRBV24-1|NA|TRBJ2-7|NA
TGTGCCACCAGTGGCGGGACCTACGAGCAGTACTTC
CATSGGTYEQYF
>TRBV6-6|NA|TRBJ1-5|few
TGTGCCAGCAGCCCCAGGGTTGGTCAGCCCCAGCATTTT
CASSPRVGQPQHF
>TRBV6-5|NA|TRBJ1-1|once
TGTGCCAGTCAAACAGGGTTTTTAACTGAAGCTTTCTTT
CASQTGFLTEAFF
>TRBV11-2|TRBD1|TRBJ1-4|NA
TGTGCCAGAGGTACCGGGACAGGGGTACGAGAAAAACTGTTTTTT
CARGTGTGVREKLFF
>TRBV5-4|TRBD1|TRBJ2-5|NA
TGTGCCAGCAGTTTGGGGGTGGACAGGGAGAAGAGAGAGACCCAGTACTTC
CASSLGVDREKRETQYF
>TRBV29-1|NA|TRBJ1-4|once
TGCAGCGTTGTAGATGGAGGTGAAAAACTGTTTTTT
CSVVDGGEKLFF
>TRBV14|NA|TRBJ2-1|NA
TGTGCCAGCAGCCAAGCCTTTGAGCAGTTCTTC
CASSQAFEQFF
>TRBV6-6|NA|TRBJ2-7|once
TGTGCCAGCAGTTTGGCCCAGGGTAGCTCCTACGAGCAGTACTTC
CASSLAQGSSYEQYF
>TRBV6-6|TRBD1|TRBJ1-3|NA
TGTGCCAGCAGTCGGGACAGAACTCTCTCTGGAAACACCATATATTTT
CASSRDRTLSGNTIYF
>TRBV6-5|TRBD1|TRBJ1-2|NA
TGTGCCAGCAGCCCGACAGGGGAGCACTATGGCTACACCTTC
CASSPTGEHYGYTF
>TRBV30|NA|TRBJ2-7|NA
TGTGCCTGGGACGGTAGCTCAAGCTACGAGCAGTACTTC
CAWDGSSSYEQYF
>TRBV5-1|NA|TRBJ1-1|few
TGCGCCAGCAGCTTGGGCCCGTACATGAACACTGAAGCTTTCTTT
CASSLGPYMNTEAFF
>TRBV11-2|TRBD1|TRBJ2-7|NA
TGTGCCAGCAGTTCCGGGACAGTCCTATACGAGCAGTACTTC
CASSSGTVLYEQYF
>TRBV19|NA|TRBJ1-5|NA
TGTGCCAGTAGCAACGGTGGGTTAACAGGAACAAGCAATCAGCCCCAGCATTTT
CASSNGGLTGTSNQPQHF
>TRBV24-1|NA|TRBJ1-5|few
TGTGCCACCAGTGATTTCGGGGATCAGCCCCAGCATTTT
CATSDFGDQPQHF
>TRBV6-5|NA|TRBJ1-1|NA
TGTGCCAGCAGTTACAGGGTGACAGGGAACACTGAAGCTTTCTTT
CASSYRVTGNTEAFF
>TRBV15|TRBD1|TRBJ2-3|NA
TGTGCCACCAGCAGACCCGGACAGGGGGCGGCAGATACGCAGTATTTT
CATSRPGQGAADTQYF
>TRBV5-1|TRBD1|TRBJ2-2|NA
TGCGCCAGCAGCCCGCTGACAGGGGACACCGGGGAGCTGTTTTTT
CASSPLTGDTGELFF
>TRBV5-1|NA|TRBJ2-2|NA
TGCGCCAGCAGCTTTGGCGGGGGCGACACCGGGGAGCTGTTTTTT
CASSFGGGDTGELFF
>TRBV19|NA|TRBJ1-1|NA
TGTGCCAGTAGTCCAAACAAGGGGACTGAAGCTTTCTTT
CASSPNKGTEAFF
>TRBV7-9|TRBD1|TRBJ1-2|NA
TGTGCCAGCAGCGTGTCAGGGGGACCTTATGGCTACACCTTC
CASSVSGGPYGYTF
>TRBV3-1/TRBV3-2|NA|TRBJ1-2|NA
TGTGCCAGCAGCCAGGAGCGTATCTATGGCTACACCTTC
CASSQERIYGYTF
>TRBV4-2|TRBD2|TRBJ2-3|NA
TGTGCCAGCAGCCAAGACGGCGGGGGGGCAGATACGCAGTATTTT
CASSQDGGGADTQYF
>TRBV27|NA|TRBJ1-5|NA
TGTGCCAGCAGTTTACGGGAGGATAATCAGCCCCAGCATTTT
CASSLREDNQPQHF